The 6 T cell receptor beta chains in this list originate from one sample, sequenced in a study of molecular identifiers for immune sequencing clone quantification (dated by TCRdb to between 2018 and 2020). Preparation of the library involved PCR. The instrument was a NextSeq 500. Using fastp at Q25 and MiXCR, TCRdb reprocessed the public reads and kept productive beta chains. All rows with the same CDR3 protein become a single entry with the most common DNA and genes. Recorded for this sample are nearly 55,000 distinct CDR3 sequences; 35% to 40% of them occurred a single time. The ten biggest clones cover 3.5% to 4% of the sample. Material: naive CD8+ T cells from blood, with Jurkat cell RNA spiked in. According to the study, the label for this sample's cell subset or site signals: FACS-sorted CD8+CD4-CCR7+CD45RA+ naive T cells. Receptors were obtained from a human donor in good health. Some libraries in this study had Jurkat cell RNA spiked in.

Points on this clonotype: At one end, the junction sequence differs from germline, possibly due to a read error. The chain uses TRBV20-1 and TRBJ2-7; 8 bases map to TRBD2. CDR1 is DFQATT and CDR2 is SNEGSKA in the germline V gene (reference sequence). The CDR3 has 11 amino acids. This CDR3 is CRSGSGYERYF. CDR3 bases: TGCAGGAGCGGGAGCGGCTACGAGCGGTACTTC.

This clonotype came up a few times. V gene TRBV11-2 combines with J gene TRBJ2-7, with D uncertain. V was pared by 1 base and J by 0 bases, with 10 bases between. Germline loops: CDR1 SGHAT, CDR2 FQNNGV. There are 15 residues in the CDR3. The DNA for the CDR3 is TGTGCCAGCAGCTTAGTTCTGGACGGCTCCTACGAGCAGTACTTC. This sequence encodes CASSLVLDGSYEQYF.

This clonotype was counted a single time. It may be a read error: a sequence one base away is much more abundant. This chain links TRBV28 with TRBJ2-3, with 7 nucleotides matching TRBD2. The CDR3 covers 14 residues. Germline-derived CDR1 and CDR2 are MDHEN and SYDVKM. The CDR3 loop reads CASSPAGSTDTQNF. The CDR3 nucleotides read TGTGCCAGCAGCCCAGCGGGAAGCACAGATACGCAGAATTTT.

In its sample, this clonotype was seen a few times. The rearrangement links TRBV6-2 or TRBV6-3 to TRBJ2-2, with a tentative D call TRBD2 (5 bases). The V end was cut by 9 bases, the J end by 3 bases, with 11 bases between. The length of the CDR3 is 13 residues. Per the germline V gene, CDR1 is MNHEY and CDR2 is SVGEGT. CDR3 sequence: CASRDYDTGELFF. CDR3 nucleotides: TGTGCCAGTCGGGATTACGACACCGGGGAGCTGTTTTTT.

In regard to this clonotype: Its ends do not fully match the called genes, so a read error is possible. The genes are TRBV9 and TRBJ2-2; perhaps D is TRBD1 or TRBD2 (6 bases each). The germline V gene has CDR1 SGDLS and CDR2 YYNGEE. The CDR3 is made up of 14 amino acids. The CDR3 loop is CACSPKTGTGGLFF. In DNA form, the CDR3 reads TGTGCCTGCAGCCCAAAAACAGGGACCGGGGGGCTGTTTTTT.

This rearrangement joins TRBV6-5 to TRBJ2-5; 7 nucleotides agree with TRBD1. Trimming took 4 bases from V and 2 from J; bases not matched to a gene: 16. Per the germline V gene, CDR1 is MNHEY and CDR2 is SVGAGI. The CDR3 runs 18 residues. This chain's CDR3 is CASSSRQGNAIRQETQYF. In nucleotides, the CDR3 is TGTGCCAGCAGTTCCAGACAGGGTAACGCGATCAGGCAAGAGACCCAGTACTTC.